These T cell receptor beta chains were read from a single sample in a study of regulatory T cells in long-lasting Graves disease. TCRdb recomputed calls from the multiplex PCR reads with MiXCR, one row per CDR3 protein. The sample shows 350,000 to 500,000 distinct CDR3 sequences, about a sixth of them seen only once. The same specimen was also included in a second study, on T cells in Graves' hyperthyroidism and ophthalmopathy.

The source material was peripheral blood mononuclear cells (PBMCs), sampled at new diagnosis, from a patient treated with antithyroid drugs. These receptors all come from a woman aged 25-40 years with Graves disease. Both conserved end residues are part of each CDR3. D genes are given only for firm matches. For some rows the clone size is stated as once, few or many, or as a class when expanded; others skip it.

D gene: .; J gene: TRBJ2-2; V gene: TRBV28; clone size: .; CDR3 protein: CASSLMWGELFF; CDR3 DNA: TGTGCCAGCAGTTTAATGTGGGGGGAGCTGTTTTTT
D gene: .; J gene: TRBJ1-1; V gene: TRBV5-1; clone size: many; CDR3 protein: CASGGGNTEAFF; CDR3 DNA: TGCGCCAGCGGAGGAGGGAACACTGAAGCTTTCTTT
D gene: .; J gene: TRBJ2-7; V gene: TRBV9; clone size: many; CDR3 protein: CASSVGIRGPRVPYEQYF; CDR3 DNA: TGTGCCAGCAGCGTAGGGATCCGGGGCCCAAGGGTCCCCTACGAGCAGTACTTC
D gene: TRBD2; J gene: TRBJ2-5; V gene: TRBV27; clone size: once; CDR3 protein: CASSLSGRQETQYF; CDR3 DNA: TGTGCCAGCAGTTTAAGCGGGAGACAAGAGACCCAGTACTTC
D gene: .; J gene: TRBJ2-4; V gene: TRBV6-5; clone size: few; CDR3 protein: CASSFKQRGTKNIQYF; CDR3 DNA: TGTGCCAGCAGTTTCAAACAAAGGGGGACCAAAAACATTCAGTACTTC
D gene: .; J gene: TRBJ1-1; V gene: TRBV12-3/TRBV12-4; clone size: many; CDR3 protein: CASSLVSLNTEAFF; CDR3 DNA: TGTGCCAGCAGTTTAGTGTCGTTGAACACTGAAGCTTTCTTT
D gene: .; J gene: TRBJ2-7; V gene: TRBV3-1; clone size: .; CDR3 protein: CASSQAGRVLEQYF; CDR3 DNA: TGTGCCAGCAGCCAAGCCGGCAGGGTTCTCGAGCAGTACTTC
D gene: .; J gene: TRBJ2-2; V gene: TRBV30; clone size: .; CDR3 protein: CAWRIDSGELFF; CDR3 DNA: TGTGCCTGGAGAATAGACTCCGGGGAGCTGTTTTTT
D gene: TRBD2; J gene: TRBJ2-5; V gene: TRBV7-2; clone size: many; CDR3 protein: CASSSRTSGRRQTQYF; CDR3 DNA: TGTGCCAGCAGCTCCCGGACTAGCGGGAGGAGGCAGACCCAGTACTTC
D gene: .; J gene: TRBJ2-6; V gene: TRBV27; clone size: many; CDR3 protein: CASSPLSGANVLTF; CDR3 DNA: TGTGCCAGCAGTCCCCTATCCGGGGCCAACGTCCTGACTTTC
D gene: .; J gene: TRBJ2-7; V gene: TRBV7-9; clone size: many; CDR3 protein: CASSLGPGLSYEQYF; CDR3 DNA: TGTGCCAGCAGCTTAGGACCAGGGCTCTCCTACGAGCAGTACTTC
D gene: .; J gene: TRBJ2-1; V gene: TRBV3-1; clone size: .; CDR3 protein: CASSQSTLDYNEQFF; CDR3 DNA: TGTGCCAGCAGCCAATCAACCCTAGACTACAATGAGCAGTTCTTC
D gene: .; J gene: TRBJ1-2; V gene: TRBV6-1; clone size: .; CDR3 protein: CASSKRVVVDYGYTF; CDR3 DNA: TGTGCCAGCAGTAAAAGGGTGGTTGTTGACTATGGCTACACCTTC
D gene: TRBD2; J gene: TRBJ2-1; V gene: TRBV6-2/TRBV6-3; clone size: many; CDR3 protein: CASRQGLAGLPSRYNEQFF; CDR3 DNA: TGTGCCAGCAGACAGGGACTAGCGGGGCTCCCTTCGAGGTACAATGAGCAGTTCTTC
D gene: .; J gene: TRBJ2-3; V gene: TRBV7-9; clone size: many; CDR3 protein: CASSFGLSTDTQYF; CDR3 DNA: TGTGCCAGCAGCTTTGGGCTGTCCACAGATACGCAGTATTTT
D gene: .; J gene: TRBJ2-3; V gene: TRBV9; clone size: many; CDR3 protein: CASSGIQDTQYF; CDR3 DNA: TGTGCCAGCAGCGGTATTCAGGATACGCAGTATTTT
D gene: TRBD1; J gene: TRBJ1-2; V gene: TRBV6-2/TRBV6-3; clone size: many; CDR3 protein: CASSKDREGYGYTF; CDR3 DNA: TGTGCCAGCAGTAAAGACAGGGAGGGCTATGGCTACACCTTC
D gene: .; J gene: TRBJ1-2; V gene: TRBV5-1; clone size: few; CDR3 protein: CASSRAGTEGYTF; CDR3 DNA: TGCGCCAGCAGCAGAGCCGGGACGGAGGGCTACACCTTC
D gene: .; J gene: TRBJ1-5; V gene: TRBV6-9; clone size: many; CDR3 protein: CASSYVLGSSNQPQHF; CDR3 DNA: TGTGCCAGCAGTTACGTCCTGGGGTCTAGCAATCAGCCCCAGCATTTT
D gene: .; J gene: TRBJ1-3; V gene: TRBV7-9; clone size: many; CDR3 protein: CASSPSTSSSGNTIYF; CDR3 DNA: TGTGCCAGCAGCCCTTCGACATCATCCTCTGGAAACACCATATATTTT
D gene: .; J gene: TRBJ2-3; V gene: TRBV20-1; clone size: many; CDR3 protein: CSAYPSIGRTDTQYF; CDR3 DNA: TGCAGTGCTTACCCTAGTATAGGCAGGACAGATACGCAGTATTTT
D gene: .; J gene: TRBJ2-1; V gene: TRBV2; clone size: many; CDR3 protein: CASSVGRTVYNEQFF; CDR3 DNA: TGTGCCAGCAGTGTGGGACGGACGGTCTACAATGAGCAGTTCTTC
D gene: .; J gene: TRBJ1-1; V gene: TRBV18; clone size: few; CDR3 protein: CASSPQGQETEASF; CDR3 DNA: TGTGCCAGCTCACCACAGGGCCAGGAGACTGAAGCTTCCTTT
D gene: .; J gene: TRBJ2-2; V gene: TRBV24-1; clone size: many; CDR3 protein: CATSTPSVGELFF; CDR3 DNA: TGTGCCACCAGCACCCCCTCGGTCGGGGAGCTGTTTTTT
D gene: .; J gene: TRBJ1-5; V gene: TRBV6-5; clone size: .; CDR3 protein: CASSWGRVDQPQHF; CDR3 DNA: TGTGCCAGCAGTTGGGGCAGGGTTGATCAGCCCCAGCATTTT
D gene: .; J gene: TRBJ1-2; V gene: TRBV20-1; clone size: few; CDR3 protein: CSASGTRARDGYTF; CDR3 DNA: TGCAGTGCTAGTGGGACCCGAGCCAGGGATGGCTACACCTTC
D gene: .; J gene: TRBJ1-2; V gene: TRBV20-1; clone size: many; CDR3 protein: CSARAPRLALTDYGYTF; CDR3 DNA: TGCAGTGCTAGGGCCCCAAGATTAGCGCTGACAGATTATGGCTACACCTTC
D gene: .; J gene: TRBJ1-1; V gene: TRBV20-1; clone size: many; CDR3 protein: CSAFGHVNTEAFF; CDR3 DNA: TGCAGTGCATTCGGACATGTGAACACTGAAGCTTTCTTT
D gene: TRBD2; J gene: TRBJ2-1; V gene: TRBV2; clone size: many; CDR3 protein: CASRRTSGSYNEQFF; CDR3 DNA: TGTGCCAGCAGACGGACTAGCGGTAGTTACAATGAGCAGTTCTTC
D gene: .; J gene: TRBJ2-7; V gene: TRBV6-1; clone size: .; CDR3 protein: CASGTGVGRYEQYF; CDR3 DNA: TGTGCCAGCGGTACGGGGGTCGGCAGGTACGAGCAGTACTTC
D gene: .; J gene: TRBJ1-2; V gene: TRBV28; clone size: many; CDR3 protein: CASSPRGVGYTF; CDR3 DNA: TGTGCCAGCAGCCCCAGGGGAGTTGGCTACACCTTC
D gene: TRBD2; J gene: TRBJ2-7; V gene: TRBV29-1; clone size: .; CDR3 protein: CSVLAGDSYEQYF; CDR3 DNA: TGCAGCGTCTTAGCGGGGGACTCCTACGAGCAGTACTTC
D gene: .; J gene: TRBJ2-3; V gene: TRBV7-9; clone size: .; CDR3 protein: CASSLVPIKTTDTQYF; CDR3 DNA: TGTGCCAGCAGCTTAGTCCCTATAAAGACCACAGATACGCAGTATTTT
D gene: .; J gene: TRBJ2-7; V gene: TRBV28; clone size: many; CDR3 protein: CASTAGDSTASYEQYF; CDR3 DNA: TGTGCCAGCACCGCTGGGGACTCAACAGCCTCCTACGAGCAGTACTTC
D gene: TRBD2; J gene: TRBJ2-1; V gene: TRBV3-1; clone size: .; CDR3 protein: CASSQPGTNLNEQFF; CDR3 DNA: TGTGCCAGCAGCCAGCCCGGGACTAACCTCAATGAGCAGTTCTTC
D gene: .; J gene: TRBJ1-5; V gene: TRBV5-6; clone size: many; CDR3 protein: CASSPSSSGSSNQPQHF; CDR3 DNA: TGTGCCAGCAGCCCATCGAGCTCGGGGAGTAGCAATCAGCCCCAGCATTTT
D gene: TRBD2; J gene: TRBJ2-7; V gene: TRBV27; clone size: many; CDR3 protein: CASSLTRRGGTYEQYF; CDR3 DNA: TGTGCCAGCAGTCTAACTCGACGGGGGGGGACCTACGAGCAGTACTTC
D gene: TRBD2; J gene: TRBJ2-7; V gene: TRBV27; clone size: many; CDR3 protein: CASSLLGGGLRTSDAYEQYF; CDR3 DNA: TGTGCCAGCAGTTTATTAGGGGGGGGGCTAAGGACTAGCGATGCCTACGAGCAGTACTTC
D gene: .; J gene: TRBJ2-1; V gene: TRBV19; clone size: .; CDR3 protein: CASRSRQYNEQFF; CDR3 DNA: TGTGCCAGTAGGTCCCGACAATACAATGAGCAGTTCTTC
D gene: .; J gene: TRBJ2-4; V gene: TRBV27; clone size: many; CDR3 protein: CASSRNEGTKNIQYF; CDR3 DNA: TGTGCCAGTTCTCGGAACGAGGGCACCAAAAACATTCAGTACTTC
D gene: TRBD1; J gene: TRBJ1-2; V gene: TRBV5-1; clone size: many; CDR3 protein: CASSLEGQNYGYTF; CDR3 DNA: TGCGCCAGCAGCTTGGAGGGACAGAACTATGGCTACACCTTC
D gene: .; J gene: TRBJ1-2; V gene: TRBV6-2/TRBV6-3; clone size: .; CDR3 protein: CASHTGGGYTF; CDR3 DNA: TGTGCCAGCCACACGGGTGGTGGCTACACCTTC
D gene: .; J gene: TRBJ2-1; V gene: TRBV28; clone size: .; CDR3 protein: CASSSGSRSGEQFF; CDR3 DNA: TGTGCCAGCAGTTCCGGCTCTCGCTCGGGGGAGCAGTTCTTC
D gene: TRBD2; J gene: TRBJ2-1; V gene: TRBV4-2; clone size: few; CDR3 protein: CASSQAGLAGVLFF; CDR3 DNA: TGTGCCAGCAGCCAAGCTGGACTAGCGGGAGTCCTTTTCTTC
D gene: TRBD1; J gene: TRBJ2-5; V gene: TRBV12-3/TRBV12-4; clone size: many; CDR3 protein: CASSPNRDSLRETQYF; CDR3 DNA: TGTGCCAGCAGTCCCAACCGGGACAGCCTTAGGGAGACCCAGTACTTC
D gene: .; J gene: TRBJ2-3; V gene: TRBV7-2; clone size: .; CDR3 protein: CASSLKPWGRSDTQYF; CDR3 DNA: TGTGCCAGCAGCTTAAAACCCTGGGGCAGATCAGATACGCAGTATTTT
D gene: .; J gene: TRBJ1-5; V gene: TRBV20-1; clone size: .; CDR3 protein: CSAPADSNQPQHF; CDR3 DNA: TGCAGTGCGCCGGCAGATAGCAATCAGCCCCAGCATTTT
D gene: TRBD2; J gene: TRBJ2-1; V gene: TRBV4-1; clone size: .; CDR3 protein: CASSRLAGANNEQFF; CDR3 DNA: TGCGCCAGCAGTCGTCTAGCGGGAGCCAACAATGAGCAGTTCTTC
D gene: .; J gene: TRBJ2-5; V gene: TRBV2; clone size: .; CDR3 protein: CASAGREKTQYF; CDR3 DNA: TGTGCCAGCGCGGGACGGGAGAAGACCCAGTACTTC
D gene: TRBD1; J gene: TRBJ1-2; V gene: TRBV18; clone size: few; CDR3 protein: CASTPSTGANYGYTF; CDR3 DNA: TGTGCCAGCACCCCCTCGACAGGGGCTAACTATGGCTACACCTTC
D gene: TRBD1; J gene: TRBJ2-7; V gene: TRBV6-1; clone size: many; CDR3 protein: CASSLGQGSGSYEQYF; CDR3 DNA: TGTGCCAGCTCCCTGGGACAGGGGTCCGGCTCCTACGAGCAGTACTTC
D gene: .; J gene: TRBJ1-5; V gene: TRBV24-1; clone size: .; CDR3 protein: CATSGQGRVQPQHF; CDR3 DNA: TGTGCCACCAGTGGGCAGGGGAGAGTTCAGCCCCAGCATTTT
D gene: .; J gene: TRBJ2-2; V gene: TRBV9; clone size: .; CDR3 protein: CASSALPGELFF; CDR3 DNA: TGTGCCAGCAGCGCACTCCCCGGGGAGCTGTTTTTT